A selection of T cell receptor beta chains follows, all from one sample in a study of T cells after yellow fever vaccination. TCRdb re-called the 5' RACE reads through MiXCR, storing one row per CDR3 protein. The table includes 250,000 to 300,000 distinct CDR3 sequences, about 5.2% detected once. The starting material was CD4+ T cells sorted from PBMCs, obtained on the day of the yellow fever booster vaccination. All receptors come from a young man who received the YFV17D yellow fever vaccine. Both conserved end residues are part of each CDR3. The D gene is left open where the match is weak. Size values are once, few and many counts, or a class for expanded clones, and some rows have none.

clone size: few
D gene: TRBD2
CDR3 length: 16
V gene: TRBV5-1
J gene: TRBJ2-1
CDR3 DNA: TGCGCCAGCAGCCAAGGGACTAGCGGGGGCTGGGATGAGCAGTTCTTC
CDR3 protein: CASSQGTSGGWDEQFF

clone size: many
D gene: TRBD1
CDR3 length: 16
V gene: TRBV6-2/TRBV6-3
J gene: TRBJ2-3
CDR3 DNA: TGTGCCAGCAGTTCACGGACAGGCAAAGGCACAGATACGCAGTATTTT
CDR3 protein: CASSSRTGKGTDTQYF

clone size: .
D gene: .
CDR3 length: 12
V gene: TRBV5-1
J gene: TRBJ1-2
CDR3 DNA: TGCGCCAGCAGCTCCGAAGGCTTCGGGTACACCTTC
CDR3 protein: CASSSEGFGYTF

clone size: many
D gene: .
CDR3 length: 12
V gene: TRBV5-1
J gene: TRBJ2-5
CDR3 DNA: TGCGCCAGCAAAAATGCGGGGGAGACCCAGTACTTC
CDR3 protein: CASKNAGETQYF

clone size: few
D gene: TRBD1
CDR3 length: 15
V gene: TRBV6-1
J gene: TRBJ1-2
CDR3 DNA: TGTGCCAGCAGTGAACCGCGACAGGGGTGGTATGGCTACACCTTC
CDR3 protein: CASSEPRQGWYGYTF

clone size: .
D gene: .
CDR3 length: 16
V gene: TRBV21-1
J gene: TRBJ2-3
CDR3 DNA: TGTGCCAGCAGCAAAGATAACGGGGGGGGCACAGATACGCAGTATTTT
CDR3 protein: CASSKDNGGGTDTQYF

clone size: .
D gene: .
CDR3 length: 15
V gene: TRBV15
J gene: TRBJ2-7
CDR3 DNA: TGTGCCACCAGCAGGGACTCCCTGACCTCCTACGAGCAGTACTTC
CDR3 protein: CATSRDSLTSYEQYF

clone size: few
D gene: .
CDR3 length: 15
V gene: TRBV12-3/TRBV12-4
J gene: TRBJ1-4
CDR3 DNA: TGTGCCAGCAGTCCCGGTGGGGGGACTAATGAAAAACTGTTTTTT
CDR3 protein: CASSPGGGTNEKLFF

clone size: few
D gene: TRBD1
CDR3 length: 15
V gene: TRBV2
J gene: TRBJ1-5
CDR3 DNA: TGTGCCAGCAGTGAACAGGGACAGGGGTATCAGCCCCAGCATTTT
CDR3 protein: CASSEQGQGYQPQHF

clone size: few
D gene: TRBD1
CDR3 length: 15
V gene: TRBV20-1
J gene: TRBJ1-1
CDR3 DNA: TGCAGTGCTAGAGCATGGGACAGGAGGAACACTGAAGCTTTCTTT
CDR3 protein: CSARAWDRRNTEAFF

clone size: few
D gene: .
CDR3 length: 15
V gene: TRBV27
J gene: TRBJ1-4
CDR3 DNA: TGTGCCAGCAGTCCGCGCGGGGGATTCTATGAAAAACTGTTTTTT
CDR3 protein: CASSPRGGFYEKLFF

clone size: many
D gene: .
CDR3 length: 12
V gene: TRBV12-3/TRBV12-4
J gene: TRBJ2-3
CDR3 DNA: TGTGCCAGCAGTTTAGGAACAGCCGCGCAGTATTTT
CDR3 protein: CASSLGTAAQYF

clone size: few
D gene: .
CDR3 length: 20
V gene: TRBV6-2/TRBV6-3
J gene: TRBJ2-1
CDR3 DNA: TGTGCCAGCAGTTACTCGATGAGGTTAGGCAGCGCCGGTTCCTACAATGAGCAGTTCTTC
CDR3 protein: CASSYSMRLGSAGSYNEQFF

clone size: many
D gene: .
CDR3 length: 12
V gene: TRBV6-2/TRBV6-3
J gene: TRBJ2-3
CDR3 DNA: TGTGCCAGCAGCAACCTGGCGGATACGCAGTATTTT
CDR3 protein: CASSNLADTQYF

clone size: few
D gene: TRBD1
CDR3 length: 13
V gene: TRBV7-2
J gene: TRBJ1-1
CDR3 DNA: TGTGCCAGCAGCTTAACAAGACAGGGAGCAGCTTTCTTT
CDR3 protein: CASSLTRQGAAFF

clone size: .
D gene: TRBD1
CDR3 length: 14
V gene: TRBV19
J gene: TRBJ1-4
CDR3 DNA: TGTGCCAGTAGTCCCTCGGGACAGTTAGAAAAACTGTTTTTT
CDR3 protein: CASSPSGQLEKLFF

clone size: few
D gene: TRBD1
CDR3 length: 14
V gene: TRBV20-1
J gene: TRBJ2-3
CDR3 DNA: TGCAGTGCCCCGGGACAGGGGTTCACAGATACGCAGTATTTT
CDR3 protein: CSAPGQGFTDTQYF

clone size: few
D gene: .
CDR3 length: 14
V gene: TRBV6-1
J gene: TRBJ2-6
CDR3 DNA: TGTGCCAGCAGTGAACCCAGGGCGGCCAACGTCCTGACTTTC
CDR3 protein: CASSEPRAANVLTF

clone size: few
D gene: .
CDR3 length: 15
V gene: TRBV6-5
J gene: TRBJ1-5
CDR3 DNA: TGTGCCAGCAGTTACTCGAATAGGGGCGGACAGCCCCAGCATTTT
CDR3 protein: CASSYSNRGGQPQHF

clone size: .
D gene: .
CDR3 length: 13
V gene: TRBV9
J gene: TRBJ1-1
CDR3 DNA: TGTGCCAGCAGCGTAGTAGCCAACACTGAAGCTTTCTTT
CDR3 protein: CASSVVANTEAFF

clone size: .
D gene: .
CDR3 length: 12
V gene: TRBV12-2
J gene: TRBJ1-2
CDR3 DNA: TGTGCAAGTCGCTTAGGGCCGGCCAGCTATGCCTTC
CDR3 protein: CASRLGPASYAF

clone size: few
D gene: .
CDR3 length: 17
V gene: TRBV4-3
J gene: TRBJ1-3
CDR3 DNA: TGCGCCAGCAGCCAAGGGGTAGGGCAGTTGGTCGGAAACACCATATATTTT
CDR3 protein: CASSQGVGQLVGNTIYF

clone size: .
D gene: .
CDR3 length: 16
V gene: TRBV9
J gene: TRBJ2-7
CDR3 DNA: TGTGCCAGCAGCGTTGGCTCCGGGTCCATTTCCCCGGCGCAGTACTTC
CDR3 protein: CASSVGSGSISPAQYF

clone size: many
D gene: .
CDR3 length: 13
V gene: TRBV7-2
J gene: TRBJ2-3
CDR3 DNA: TGTGCCAGCAGCTCAGCCGGCCCAGATACGCAGTATTTT
CDR3 protein: CASSSAGPDTQYF

clone size: .
D gene: TRBD1
CDR3 length: 14
V gene: TRBV12-3/TRBV12-4
J gene: TRBJ1-3
CDR3 DNA: TGTGCCAGCAGGGGGACAGGGAGAGGAAACACCATATATTTT
CDR3 protein: CASRGTGRGNTIYF